Listed here are 11 T cell receptor beta chains from one sample, sequenced in a study of blood T cell repertoires in COVID-19. The method was immunoSEQ multiplex PCR; TCRdb's version includes in-frame clones alone and lacks a portion of them. The sample has roughly 220,000 clones, roughly 88% seen once. The sequenced material came from PBMCs or T cells enriched from blood (not recorded which). The receptors shown here come from a woman aged 45-59 years with acute COVID-19.

The chain combines TRBV28 with TRBJ1-5, with D perhaps TRBD1 (5 bases). V dropped 8 bases and J dropped 0 bases, with 11 bases sitting between them. This CDR3 is built from 14 residues. Germline V gives CDR1 MDHEN, CDR2 SYDVKM. The CDR3 DNA reads TGTGCCAGCGTCGGGACTCCTAGCAATCAGCCCCAGCATTTT. Translated: CASVGTPSNQPQHF.

The V gene is TRBV28, the J gene TRBJ2-7; 9 bases fit TRBD2. The CDR3 contains 15 residues. Germline CDR1 is MDHEN and CDR2 is SYDVKM. V trimming: 4 bases; J trimming: 4 bases; junction bases outside the gene matches: 8. CDR3 in DNA: TGTGCCAGCAGTTCCGCCGGGACTAGCAGTTACGAGCAGTACTTC. Encoded protein: CASSSAGTSSYEQYF.

The J gene is TRBJ2-5, the V gene TRBV5-1; TRBD2 is a possible D gene (6 bases). This CDR3 has 16 residues. Germline-derived CDR1 and CDR2 are SGHRS and YFSETQ. V gave up 0 bases and J gave up 1 base, with 13 bases separating them. CDR3 sequence (DNA): TGCGCCAGCAGCTTGGAACCTGCGGGGCTCCAAGAGACCCAGTACTTC. Translation: CASSLEPAGLQETQYF.

The V call is TRBV27, the J call TRBJ2-2; 13 bases map to TRBD2. Germline V CDR1 and CDR2: MNHEY, SMNVEV (reference sequence). V lost 4 bases to trimming and J lost 5 bases; unmatched junction nucleotides: 4. This CDR3 spans 16 amino acids. The CDR3 protein is CASSSWTSGSTGELFF. In nucleotides, the CDR3 is TGTGCCAGCAGTTCCTGGACTAGCGGGAGTACCGGGGAGCTGTTTTTT.

This sequence joins TRBV13 and TRBJ2-3; D might be TRBD2 (5 bases). The CDR3 is 15 residues long. Germline V gene sequence: CDR1 PRHDT, CDR2 FYEKMQ (reference sequence). The V gene lost 0 bases and the J gene lost 2 bases, with 9 bases spanning the gap. Written as DNA, the CDR3 is TGTGCCAGCAGCTTAGGAGCGGCCCCCACAGATACGCAGTATTTT. It yields the protein CASSLGAAPTDTQYF.

The chain uses TRBV4-2 and TRBJ2-3, with D possibly TRBD2 on 6 matching bases. Trimming removed 2 bases from V and 6 bases from J, with 12 bases in between. This CDR3 spans 14 amino acids. CDR1 LGHNA and CDR2 YNFKEQ come from the germline V gene. CDR3 in amino acids: CASSQPGVGDTQYF. CDR3 nucleotide sequence: TGTGCCAGCAGCCAACCGGGAGTAGGTGATACGCAGTATTTT.

This clone was seen more than once but under ten times. The V gene is TRBV6-1, the J gene TRBJ2-3, with TRBD2 matching 12 bases. The junction had 7 bases not matched to a gene; V was cut back by 7 bases and J by 5 bases. CDR1 is MNHNS, CDR2 SASEGT, per germline. The CDR3 has 15 residues. The CDR3 reads CASTPSGRAGDTQYF. As DNA, the CDR3 is TGTGCCAGCACCCCTAGCGGGAGGGCCGGAGATACGCAGTATTTT.

The chain uses TRBV5-4 and TRBJ2-5, with 11 bases lining up with TRBD2. The germline CDR1 and CDR2 sequences are SGHNT and YYREEE (reference sequence). V was clipped by 4 bases and J by 1 base; unmatched bases: 3. The CDR3 is 15 residues long. The chain's CDR3 is CASSRGTSGQETQYF. The CDR3 DNA reads as TGTGCCAGCAGCAGGGGGACTAGCGGCCAAGAGACCCAGTACTTC.

V gene TRBV19 combines with J gene TRBJ2-7; 12 nucleotides align to TRBD2. In germline, CDR1 is LNHDA, CDR2 SQIVND (reference sequence). V lost 5 bases and J lost 7; bases outside the gene matches: 0. The CDR3 covers 12 residues. CDR3 sequence: CASSGLAGEQYF. The CDR3 coding sequence is TGTGCCAGTAGTGGACTAGCGGGGGAGCAGTACTTC.

The rearrangement joins TRBV6-2 or TRBV6-3 to TRBJ1-1; D gene uncertain. Trimming took 2 bases from V and 0 from J, leaving 4 bases between them. Germline lookup yields CDR1 MNHEY and CDR2 SVGEGT. There are 13 residues in the CDR3. CDR3 protein: CASSYIVNTEAFF. Here the CDR3 DNA reads TGTGCCAGCAGTTACATCGTGAACACTGAAGCTTTCTTT.

The chain employs TRBV7-2 and TRBJ2-5; D possibly corresponds to TRBD2 (6 bases). Germline assignment: CDR1 SGHTA and CDR2 FQGNSA. With 0 bases removed from V and 3 bases from J, the gap between germline ends came to 11 bases. The length of the CDR3 is 15 residues. CDR3 region: CASSLARRGEETQYF. The CDR3 DNA sequence: TGTGCCAGCAGCTTAGCCAGGCGGGGTGAAGAGACCCAGTACTTC. The variable domain in full, with the rest retrieved from reference TRBV7-2 and TRBJ2-5, is GAGVSQSPSNKVTEKGKDVELRCDPISGHTALYWYRQSLGQGLEFLIYFQGNSAPDKSGLPSDRFSAERTGGSVSTLTIQRTQQEDSAVYLCASSLARRGEETQYFGPGTRLLVL.